A selection of T cell receptor beta chains follows, all from one sample in a study of type 1 regulatory T cells. In TCRdb, the reads were re-called with MiXCR into one record per CDR3 protein. The repertoire consists of approximately 100,000 distinct CDR3 sequences, with around a third occurring once and the leading ten covering roughly 2.2%. The material sequenced was CD4+ T cells, either the whole sample or a sorted fraction (not recorded which). The receptors were gathered from a human donor in good health. Each CDR3 is given with its conserved first and last residue. Fields, in order: clone size, V gene, J gene, D gene, CDR3 protein, CDR3 DNA. The D gene is left open where the match is weak. Size is stated for part of the rows, as once, few or many counts, or as a class when the clone is expanded.

size: few
V: TRBV7-9
J: TRBJ2-7
D: .
CDR3: CASSLRSGEQYF
DNA: TGTGCCAGCAGCTTAAGGAGTGGGGAGCAGTACTTC

size: few
V: TRBV28
J: TRBJ2-7
D: .
CDR3: CASSRTDTTYEQYF
DNA: TGTGCCAGCAGTCGGACTGATACAACCTACGAGCAGTACTTC

size: .
V: TRBV29-1
J: TRBJ2-5
D: .
CDR3: CSAQRGSRQETQYF
DNA: TGCAGCGCCCAGAGGGGGAGTCGGCAAGAGACCCAGTACTTC

size: .
V: TRBV7-2
J: TRBJ1-2
D: .
CDR3: CASSLDPNNYGYTF
DNA: TGTGCCAGCAGCTTAGACCCCAACAACTATGGCTACACCTTC

size: .
V: TRBV27
J: TRBJ2-7
D: TRBD1
CDR3: CASSLSRGYEQYF
DNA: TGTGCCAGCAGTTTAAGCAGGGGGTACGAGCAGTACTTC

size: .
V: TRBV7-9
J: TRBJ2-7
D: TRBD2
CDR3: CASRDSGRANEQYF
DNA: TGTGCCAGCAGGGATAGCGGGAGGGCCAACGAGCAGTACTTC

size: .
V: TRBV20-1
J: TRBJ1-1
D: .
CDR3: CSSVPGFGTEAFF
DNA: TGCAGTTCTGTCCCAGGGTTTGGCACTGAAGCTTTCTTT

size: .
V: TRBV19
J: TRBJ1-6
D: .
CDR3: CASAGWGSPLHF
DNA: TGTGCCAGCGCCGGTTGGGGTTCACCCCTCCACTTT

size: .
V: TRBV27
J: TRBJ1-1
D: .
CDR3: CASSCRGNTEAFF
DNA: TGTGCCAGCAGTTGTCGGGGAAACACTGAAGCTTTCTTT

size: .
V: TRBV20-1
J: TRBJ2-1
D: TRBD2
CDR3: CSATTSGGNNEQFF
DNA: TGCAGTGCAACCACTAGCGGGGGGAACAATGAGCAGTTCTTC

size: .
V: TRBV20-1
J: TRBJ2-3
D: .
CDR3: CSARLPADTQYF
DNA: TGCAGTGCTAGATTACCGGCAGATACGCAGTATTTT

size: few
V: TRBV7-2
J: TRBJ2-3
D: .
CDR3: CASSLDLRGRTDTQYF
DNA: TGTGCCAGCAGCTTAGACCTCCGCGGACGCACAGATACGCAGTATTTT

size: .
V: TRBV19
J: TRBJ2-5
D: TRBD2
CDR3: CASSMGSGRSETQYF
DNA: TGTGCCAGTAGTATGGGTAGCGGGAGGAGTGAGACCCAGTACTTC

size: .
V: TRBV7-3
J: TRBJ2-2
D: TRBD2
CDR3: CASSLPRGLAGNTGELFF
DNA: TGTGCCAGCAGCCTACCTCGTGGGCTAGCGGGAAACACCGGGGAGCTGTTTTTT

size: few
V: TRBV7-2
J: TRBJ2-1
D: TRBD1
CDR3: CASSLMTGAMGEQFF
DNA: TGTGCCAGCAGCTTAATGACAGGGGCAATGGGTGAGCAGTTCTTC

size: .
V: TRBV12-3/TRBV12-4
J: TRBJ2-3
D: TRBD1
CDR3: CASSWTGTDTQYF
DNA: TGTGCCAGCAGTTGGACAGGAACAGATACGCAGTATTTT

size: few
V: TRBV5-1
J: TRBJ2-7
D: .
CDR3: CASSLGAGTPGSYEQYF
DNA: TGCGCCAGCAGCTTGGGGGCCGGGACCCCTGGATCCTACGAGCAGTACTTC

size: few
V: TRBV7-9
J: TRBJ2-2
D: .
CDR3: CASSYLANTGELFF
DNA: TGTGCCAGCAGCTATCTCGCGAACACCGGGGAGCTGTTTTTT

size: few
V: TRBV20-1
J: TRBJ2-7
D: TRBD2
CDR3: CSARDRTSGRYEQYF
DNA: TGCAGTGCTAGAGATCGGACTAGCGGGAGATACGAGCAGTACTTC

size: few
V: TRBV11-2
J: TRBJ2-7
D: .
CDR3: CASSTRTAYEQYF
DNA: TGTGCCAGCAGCACCAGGACAGCCTACGAGCAGTACTTC

size: few
V: TRBV7-8
J: TRBJ2-2
D: .
CDR3: CASSLDQTNTGELFF
DNA: TGTGCCAGCAGCTTAGACCAAACGAACACCGGGGAGCTGTTTTTT

size: few
V: TRBV7-2
J: TRBJ2-3
D: TRBD2
CDR3: CASGGVAGPTQYF
DNA: TGTGCCAGCGGGGGGGTAGCGGGGCCCACGCAGTATTTT

size: .
V: TRBV3-1
J: TRBJ2-1
D: .
CDR3: CASQGLGDNEQFF
DNA: TGTGCCAGCCAAGGACTGGGGGACAATGAGCAGTTCTTC